This T cell receptor (beta chain) appears in the sequencing data of a study of T cells after yellow fever vaccination. Each CDR3 protein is one row after TCRdb ran MiXCR on the 5' RACE reads. This repertoire shows around 310,000 distinct CDR3 sequences, roughly 3.5% found once; its top ten account for around 24%. This clonotype was seen many times. Its cognate antigen is unknown. Study outcomes and limitations: The secondary T-cell response peaked on day 5, not day 15, but was weaker. Abundant clonotypes (contaminants from the bulk population) could be present in FACS-sorted repertoires. A large majority of primary-vaccination clones showed up again after the booster (roughly 96% CD4, around 90% CD8). Clonotype sharing between CD4 and CD8 compartments was small.

V dropped 6 bases and J dropped 2 bases, with 13 bases sitting between them. There are 13 residues in the CDR3. The germline V gene has CDR1 SQVTM and CDR2 ANQGSEA. The chain links TRBV29-1 to TRBJ1-1, with TRBD1 as a possible D gene (5 bases). Here the sequenced sample was PBMCs, taken on the day of the yellow fever booster vaccination. The receptor was derived from a man aged 18-30 years who received the YFV17D yellow fever vaccine. The CDR3 spells CSVGGVSNTEAFF. The CDR3 DNA reads TGCAGCGTAGGAGGGGTGAGCAACACTGAAGCTTTCTTT.